This T cell receptor beta chain originates from a study of patients and donors after allogeneic stem cell transplantation. TCRdb analysed the RT-PCR reads with MiXCR anew, one entry per CDR3 protein. The sample shows approximately 98,000 distinct CDR3 sequences, around 36% of them seen only once. The source of this sequence is a human donor who was either an allogeneic HSCT recipient or a stem cell or donor lymphocyte infusion donor (not recorded which). It is not recorded whose cells these are; they may come from a transplant donor. Sequenced input: blood, either unsorted or a sorted T cell fraction (not recorded which).

CDR3 sequence: CSAGTQTGSGYTF. The CDR3 coding sequence is TGCAGTGCTGGAACACAGACTGGGTCTGGCTACACCTTC. The chain uses TRBV20-1 and TRBJ1-2; no definite D call. V lost 5 bases, J lost 7 bases, and 17 bases lay in between. Germline CDR1 and CDR2: DFQATT and SNEGSKA (reference sequence). The length of the CDR3 is 13 residues.